A selection of T cell receptor beta chains follows, all from one sample in a study of T cell responses to AZD1222 COVID-19 vaccine. TCRdb's table, derived via immunoSEQ multiplex PCR, lists solely in-frame clones and lacks some. The sample carries 100,000 to 140,000 clones, 70% to 90% recorded once. The sample consisted of peripheral blood, taken 28 days after the second AZD1222 dose. The receptors come from an adult who received the AZD1222 COVID-19 vaccine. CDR3s include the opening cysteine and the closing phenylalanine or tryptophan. D genes are given only for firm matches. Size is omitted from some rows. Given values are once, few, many or a class for expanded clones.

J,size,D,V,DNA,CDR3
TRBJ1-5,.,.,TRBV30,TGTGCCTGGAGGGGAGGAATGGGACAGCCCCAGCATTTT,CAWRGGMGQPQHF
TRBJ1-2,.,TRBD1,TRBV7-9,TGTGCCAGCAGCCCACAGACAGGGGCGGAGGGCTACACCTTC,CASSPQTGAEGYTF
TRBJ1-6,few,.,TRBV7-5,TGTGTCAGAAGCTTAGGGGAGGACAGGGCTACACCCCTCCACTTT,CVRSLGEDRATPLHF
TRBJ1-1,.,TRBD1,TRBV3-1/TRBV3-2,TGTGCCAGCAGCCAGAGACAGGGGAGGAACACTGAAGCTTTCTTT,CASSQRQGRNTEAFF
TRBJ2-3,.,.,TRBV7-9,TGTGCCAGCAGCTTCGCAGATACGCAGTATTTT,CASSFADTQYF
TRBJ1-1,.,.,TRBV3-1/TRBV3-2,TGTGCCAGCAGCCCCCGGGCGGGCACTGAAGCTTTCTTT,CASSPRAGTEAFF
TRBJ2-1,few,TRBD2,TRBV7-7,TGTGCTAGCAGCTCAGGGACTAGCTCCTACAATGAGCAGTTCTTC,CASSSGTSSYNEQFF
TRBJ2-2,.,.,TRBV7-2,TGTGCCAGCAGCTTAGGTGGTTCGGGTAGGGAGCTGTTTTTT,CASSLGGSGRELFF
TRBJ2-2,once,.,TRBV7-9,TGTGCCAGCAGCTTACAGGGCTGGGGCGGGGAGCTGTTTTTT,CASSLQGWGGELFF
TRBJ1-5,.,.,TRBV2,TGTGCCAGCAGAGGGGACTTTAGCAATCAGCCCCAGCATTTT,CASRGDFSNQPQHF